Detailed here is one TCR beta chain. What it binds is unknown. The data stem from a study of blood T cells in healthy people across ages. General study results and limits: One million T cells yielded diversity estimates that were considered underestimates.

A second PCR, run for about 7 to 11 cycles, used a sample-barcoded 5' primer plus a J-beta primer mix. Via MiXCR, TCRdb re-called the 5' RACE reads, giving one row per CDR3 protein. The sample consists of under 950,000 distinct CDR3 sequences, 22% of them appearing once. Trimming removed 4 bases from V and 8 bases from J, with 18 bases in between. The CDR3 extends over 15 amino acids. The germline V gene encodes CDR1 SGHKS and CDR2 YYEKEE (reference sequence). The gene calls are TRBV5-5 and TRBJ1-4; D is ambiguous. The specimen sequenced was blood. The clonotype was recovered from a man in his 70s in good health. The CDR3 DNA sequence: TGTGCCAGCAGCACCCTTACGGAATACGAAGAAAAACTGTTTTTT. Translated, it gives CASSTLTEYEEKLFF.